This T cell receptor beta chain was profiled in a study of ipilimumab plus nivolumab after autologous stem cell transplantation. Starting 14 to 28 days after autologous transplant, ipilimumab 1 mg/kg was given. Through week 26, nivolumab 3 mg/kg IV was given weeks 1, 4, 7, 10, then biweekly. Sequencing was performed with immunoSEQ multiplex PCR; in TCRdb, only in-frame clones are kept and a portion is missing. The top ten clones hold 15% to 20% of a sample with about 13,000 clones, 73% of them seen once. With 5 bases removed from V and 5 bases from J, the gap between germline ends came to 7 bases. Looked up from germline, CDR1 is SGHKS and CDR2 is YYEKEE (reference sequence). This CDR3 has 12 amino acids.

This TCR derives from a male donor with diffuse large B-cell lymphoma. The sequencing used PBMCs, collected in a trial of ipilimumab plus nivolumab as post-transplant consolidation. J is TRBJ2-2 and V is TRBV5-5, with D hard to call. The CDR3 region is CASRLGTGELFF. The DNA for the CDR3 is TGTGCCAGCAGATTAGGAACCGGGGAGCTGTTTTTT.